The T cell receptor (beta chain) described here comes from a study of tissue T cells after allogeneic stem cell transplantation. CDR1 is SGHDN, CDR2 FVKESK, per germline. V was shortened by 4 bases and J by 6 bases, with 19 bases between the two germline ends. The CDR3 covers 16 residues. Method: immunoSEQ multiplex PCR; TCRdb's copy keeps in-frame clones and lacks some. Of about 2,100 clones in the sample, approximately 76% were seen once. J is TRBJ2-1 and V is TRBV14; a weak D match, TRBD1 (6 bases). The sample in question was ileal tissue, obtained at autopsy. This sequence was found in a male patient aged 35-75 years with steroid-refractory graft-versus-host disease after an allogeneic stem cell transplant. Some T cells could come from the graft donor. CDR3 protein: CASSRPWGPGVNEQFF. DNA for the CDR3: TGTGCCAGCAGCCGACCTTGGGGGCCAGGGGTCAATGAGCAGTTCTTC.